Reported below is one T cell receptor beta chain. This sample is part of a study of blood T cell repertoires in COVID-19. Turning to the study itself: COVID-19 samples collected from the United States, Italy and Spain covered acute and convalescent phases. Sources were T cells, B-cell-depleted T cells, or PBMCs; the material itself was cDNA or gDNA.

With 6 bases removed from V and 4 bases from J, the gap between germline ends came to 10 bases. Germline loops: CDR1 SGHTA, CDR2 FQGNSA. The CDR3 runs to 13 residues. The authors' processing: From reference gene primer amplification, estimates of nucleated cell counts were derived. Data came from immunoSEQ multiplex PCR; TCRdb stores just in-frame clones and leaves some out. The V and J calls and clone size come from that table; D and trimming were worked out from the DNA. Here the sample spans fewer than 65,000 clones, around nine tenths being singletons. The chain joins TRBV7-2 to TRBJ1-3, with a tentative D call TRBD1 (5 bases). Source material: peripheral blood. This clonotype originated in a man aged 60-69 years with acute or convalescent COVID-19. CDR3 region: CASSRQLGNTIYF. The CDR3 bases are TGTGCCAGCAGTCGACAGTTGGGAAACACCATATATTTT.